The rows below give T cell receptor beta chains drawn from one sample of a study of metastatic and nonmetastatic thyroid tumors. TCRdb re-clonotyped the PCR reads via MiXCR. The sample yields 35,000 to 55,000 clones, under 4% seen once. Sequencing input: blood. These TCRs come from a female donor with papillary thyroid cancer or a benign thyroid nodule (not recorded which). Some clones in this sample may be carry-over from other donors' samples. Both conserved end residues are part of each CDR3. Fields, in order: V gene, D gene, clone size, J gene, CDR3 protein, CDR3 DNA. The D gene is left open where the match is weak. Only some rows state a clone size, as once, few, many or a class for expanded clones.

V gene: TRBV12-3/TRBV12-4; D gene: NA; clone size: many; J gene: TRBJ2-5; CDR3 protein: CASSLRDLRETQYF; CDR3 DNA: TGTGCCAGCAGTTTACGCGACCTTCGGGAGACCCAGTACTTC
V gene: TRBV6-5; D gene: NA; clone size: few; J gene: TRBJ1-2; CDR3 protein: CASSYWRGGYTF; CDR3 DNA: TGTGCCAGCAGTTACTGGCGGGGTGGCTACACCTTC
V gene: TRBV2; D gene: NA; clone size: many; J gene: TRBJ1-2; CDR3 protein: CASSERLAGGGYTF; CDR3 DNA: TGTGCCAGCAGTGAGCGATTAGCAGGCGGAGGCTACACCTTC
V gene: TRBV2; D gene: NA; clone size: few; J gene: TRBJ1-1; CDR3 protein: CASSVGENTEAFF; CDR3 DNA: TGTGCCAGCAGTGTTGGGGAGAACACTGAAGCTTTCTTT
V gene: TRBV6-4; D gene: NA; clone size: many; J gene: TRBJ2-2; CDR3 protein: CASSDSHGNTGELFF; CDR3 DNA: TGTGCCAGCAGTGACTCGCACGGTAACACCGGGGAGCTGTTTTTT
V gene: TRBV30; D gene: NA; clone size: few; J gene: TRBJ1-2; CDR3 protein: CAWSISRDGGYTF; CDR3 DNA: TGTGCCTGGAGTATCTCAAGGGACGGTGGCTACACCTTC
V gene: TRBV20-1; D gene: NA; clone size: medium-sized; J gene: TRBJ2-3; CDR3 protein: CSAPATTDTQYF; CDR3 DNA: TGCAGTGCCCCGGCGACCACAGATACGCAGTATTTT
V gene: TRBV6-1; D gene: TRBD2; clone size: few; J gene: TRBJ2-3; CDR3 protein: CASKRELGTDTQYF; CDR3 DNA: TGTGCCAGCAAGCGGGAGCTAGGCACAGATACGCAGTATTTT
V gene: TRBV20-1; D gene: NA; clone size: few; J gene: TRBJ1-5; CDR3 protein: CSAILGAQSSNQPQHF; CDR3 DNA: TGCAGTGCTATTTTGGGGGCGCAGTCGAGCAATCAGCCCCAGCATTTT
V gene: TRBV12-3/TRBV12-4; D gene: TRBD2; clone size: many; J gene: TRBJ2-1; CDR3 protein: CASSMGLATYNEQFF; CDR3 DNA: TGTGCCAGCAGCATGGGACTAGCGACCTACAATGAGCAGTTCTTC
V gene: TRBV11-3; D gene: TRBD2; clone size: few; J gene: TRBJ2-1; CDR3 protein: CASSQVAGAPYNEQFF; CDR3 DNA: TGTGCCAGCAGCCAGGTGGCGGGAGCCCCGTACAATGAGCAGTTCTTC
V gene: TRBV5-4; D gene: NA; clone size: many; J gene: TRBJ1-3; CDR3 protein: CASSLDPSGNTIYF; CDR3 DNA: TGTGCCAGCAGCTTGGATCCCTCTGGAAACACCATATATTTT
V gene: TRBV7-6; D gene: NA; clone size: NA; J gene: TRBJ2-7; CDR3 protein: CASILVSGGAYEQYF; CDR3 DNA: TGTGCCAGCATCTTGGTTTCGGGGGGCGCTTACGAGCAGTACTTC
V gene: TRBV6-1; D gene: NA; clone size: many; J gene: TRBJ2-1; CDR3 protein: CASSTRARNEQFF; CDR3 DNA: TGTGCCAGCAGTACTAGGGCTCGGAATGAGCAGTTCTTC
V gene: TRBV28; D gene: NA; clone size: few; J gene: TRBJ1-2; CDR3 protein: CASIIYPNRDYGYTF; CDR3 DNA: TGTGCCAGCATCATTTACCCCAACAGGGACTATGGCTACACCTTC
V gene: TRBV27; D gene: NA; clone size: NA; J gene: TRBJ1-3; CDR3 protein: CASSTDRSSGNTIYF; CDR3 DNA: TGTGCCAGCAGTACGGACCGGAGCTCTGGAAACACCATATATTTT
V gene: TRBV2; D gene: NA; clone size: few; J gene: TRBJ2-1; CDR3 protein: CASSESREQFF; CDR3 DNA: TGTGCCAGCAGTGAATCGCGGGAGCAGTTCTTC
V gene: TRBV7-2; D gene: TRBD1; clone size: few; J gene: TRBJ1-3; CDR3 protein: CASSPTGENTIYF; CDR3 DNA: TGTGCCAGCAGTCCGACAGGGGAAAACACCATATATTTT
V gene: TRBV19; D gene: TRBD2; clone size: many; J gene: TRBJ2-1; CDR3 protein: CASSMSSGYNEQFF; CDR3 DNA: TGTGCCAGTAGTATGTCTAGCGGTTACAATGAGCAGTTCTTC
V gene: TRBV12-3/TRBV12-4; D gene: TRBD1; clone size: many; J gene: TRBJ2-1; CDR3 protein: CASSLWGTGDNEQFF; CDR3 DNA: TGTGCCAGCAGTTTATGGGGGACAGGAGACAATGAGCAGTTCTTC
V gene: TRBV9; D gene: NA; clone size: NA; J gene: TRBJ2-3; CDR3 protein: CASSDTFSGSETDTQYF; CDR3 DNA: TGTGCCAGCAGCGACACATTTAGTGGGAGCGAGACAGATACGCAGTATTTT
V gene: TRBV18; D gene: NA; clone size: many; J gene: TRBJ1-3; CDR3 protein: CASSPVAGNTIYF; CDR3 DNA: TGTGCCAGCTCACCAGTTGCTGGAAACACCATATATTTT
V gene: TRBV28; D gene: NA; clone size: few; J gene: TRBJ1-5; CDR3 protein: CASSVPTGGQPQHF; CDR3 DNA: TGTGCCAGCAGCGTCCCGACAGGAGGTCAGCCCCAGCATTTT
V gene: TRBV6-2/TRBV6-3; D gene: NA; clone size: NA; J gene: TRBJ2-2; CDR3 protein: CASSYSSHIVRFGELFF; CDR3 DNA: TGTGCCAGCAGTTACTCGAGTCACATAGTCCGGTTCGGGGAGCTGTTTTTT
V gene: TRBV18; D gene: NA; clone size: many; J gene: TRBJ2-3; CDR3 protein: CASSPQAESSGFTDTQYF; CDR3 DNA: TGTGCCAGCTCACCACAGGCGGAAAGTAGCGGCTTCACAGATACGCAGTATTTT
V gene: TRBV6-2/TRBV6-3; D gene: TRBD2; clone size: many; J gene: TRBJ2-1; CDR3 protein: CASSYHAGGSYNEQFF; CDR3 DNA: TGTGCCAGCAGTTACCATGCGGGAGGGTCCTACAATGAGCAGTTCTTC
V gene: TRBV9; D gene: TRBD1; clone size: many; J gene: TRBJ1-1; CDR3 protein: CASSAHGTAYEAFF; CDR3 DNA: TGTGCCAGCAGCGCTCATGGGACAGCTTATGAAGCTTTCTTT
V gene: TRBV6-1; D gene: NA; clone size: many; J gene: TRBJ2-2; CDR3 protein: CASSYSSVNTGELFF; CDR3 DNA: TGTGCCAGCAGTTACAGTAGCGTGAACACCGGGGAGCTGTTTTTT
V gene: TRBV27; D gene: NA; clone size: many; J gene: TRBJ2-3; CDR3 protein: CASSYRATTDTQYF; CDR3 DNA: TGTGCCAGCAGTTATAGGGCCACCACAGATACGCAGTATTTT
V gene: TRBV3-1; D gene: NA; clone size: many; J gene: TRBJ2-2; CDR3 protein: CASSRRANTGELFF; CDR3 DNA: TGTGCCAGCAGCCGACGGGCCAACACCGGGGAGCTGTTTTTT
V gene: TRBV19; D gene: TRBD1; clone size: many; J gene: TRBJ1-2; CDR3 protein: CASSPPGQGLYGYTF; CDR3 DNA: TGTGCCAGTAGTCCCCCAGGACAGGGCCTCTATGGCTACACCTTC
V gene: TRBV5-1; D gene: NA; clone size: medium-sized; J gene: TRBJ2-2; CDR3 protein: CASTVDGNTGELFF; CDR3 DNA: TGCGCCAGCACCGTTGACGGGAACACCGGGGAGCTGTTTTTT
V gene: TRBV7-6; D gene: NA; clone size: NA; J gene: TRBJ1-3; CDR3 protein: CASNLPGADSGNTIYF; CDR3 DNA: TGTGCCAGCAATTTACCCGGGGCGGACTCTGGAAACACCATATATTTT
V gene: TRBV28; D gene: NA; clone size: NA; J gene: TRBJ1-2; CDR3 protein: CASSPSDRANYCYTF; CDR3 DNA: TGTGCCAGCAGCCCATCAGACAGAGCTAACTATTGCTACACCTTC
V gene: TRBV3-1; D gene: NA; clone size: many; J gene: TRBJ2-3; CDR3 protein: CASSQGPDTQYF; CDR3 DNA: TGTGCCAGCAGCCAAGGACCAGATACGCAGTATTTT
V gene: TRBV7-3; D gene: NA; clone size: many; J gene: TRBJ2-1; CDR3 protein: CASSRGGGGKNEQFF; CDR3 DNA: TGTGCCAGCAGCCGAGGGGGAGGGGGCAAGAATGAGCAGTTCTTC
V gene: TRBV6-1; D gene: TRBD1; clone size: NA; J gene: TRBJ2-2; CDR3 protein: CASTRRRQGSRELFF; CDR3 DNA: TGTGCCAGCACTCGACGCCGACAGGGGTCCCGAGAGCTGTTTTTT
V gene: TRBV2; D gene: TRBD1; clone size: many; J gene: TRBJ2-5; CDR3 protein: CASSGRDRARGETQYF; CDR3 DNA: TGTGCCAGCAGTGGGCGTGACAGGGCCCGGGGAGAGACCCAGTACTTC
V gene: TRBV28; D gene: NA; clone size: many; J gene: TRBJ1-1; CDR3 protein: CASSLGGLAFF; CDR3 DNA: TGTGCCAGCAGTTTAGGAGGGTTAGCTTTCTTT
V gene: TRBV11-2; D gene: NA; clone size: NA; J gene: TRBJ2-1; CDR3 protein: CASSFGAIGYNEQFF; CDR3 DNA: TGTGCCAGCAGCTTCGGGGCTATCGGTTACAATGAGCAGTTCTTC
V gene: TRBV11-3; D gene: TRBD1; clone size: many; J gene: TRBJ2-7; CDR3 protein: CASSLRGTEKYEQYF; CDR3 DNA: TGTGCCAGCAGCTTAAGGGGGACAGAAAAATACGAGCAGTACTTC
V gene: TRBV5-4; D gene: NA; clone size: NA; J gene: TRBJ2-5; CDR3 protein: CASSPGLQETQYF; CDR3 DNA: TGTGCCAGCAGCCCAGGACTCCAAGAGACCCAGTACTTC
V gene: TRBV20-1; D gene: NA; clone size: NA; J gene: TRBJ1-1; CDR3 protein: CSAPYLVTDGMNTEAFF; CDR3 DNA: TGCAGTGCACCCTATCTCGTGACCGACGGTATGAACACTGAAGCTTTCTTT
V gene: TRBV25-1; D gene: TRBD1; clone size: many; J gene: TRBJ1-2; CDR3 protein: CASSETGDRYGYTF; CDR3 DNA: TGTGCCAGCAGTGAGACAGGGGATCGCTATGGCTACACCTTC
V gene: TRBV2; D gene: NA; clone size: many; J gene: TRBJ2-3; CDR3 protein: CASSENTGKTDTQYF; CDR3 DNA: TGTGCCAGCAGTGAAAATACAGGGAAAACAGATACGCAGTATTTT
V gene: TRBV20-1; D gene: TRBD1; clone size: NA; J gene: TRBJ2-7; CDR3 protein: CSARSPTGGSYEQYF; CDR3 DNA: TGCAGTGCTAGGTCACCGACAGGGGGCTCCTACGAGCAGTACTTC
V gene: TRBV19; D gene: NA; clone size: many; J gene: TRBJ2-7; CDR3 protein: CASSIAPDEQYF; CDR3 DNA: TGTGCCAGTAGTATAGCCCCTGACGAGCAGTACTTC
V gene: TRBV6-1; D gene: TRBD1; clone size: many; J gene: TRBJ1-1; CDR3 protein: CASSLRRDRGRVEAFF; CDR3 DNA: TGTGCCAGCAGCCTTCGGCGCGACAGGGGGCGGGTTGAAGCTTTCTTT
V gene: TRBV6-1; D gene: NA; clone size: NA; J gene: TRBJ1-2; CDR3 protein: CASRLGQFYVYTF; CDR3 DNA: TGTGCCAGCAGGCTCGGACAGTTCTATGTCTACACCTTC
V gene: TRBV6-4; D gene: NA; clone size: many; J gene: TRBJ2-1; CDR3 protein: CASSRGQTGDEQFF; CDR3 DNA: TGTGCCAGCAGTCGTGGCCAAACTGGGGATGAGCAGTTCTTC
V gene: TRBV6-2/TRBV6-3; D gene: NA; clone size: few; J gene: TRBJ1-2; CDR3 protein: CASSPGGSNTDGYTF; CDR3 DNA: TGTGCCAGCAGCCCCGGGGGGAGCAACACGGATGGCTACACCTTC
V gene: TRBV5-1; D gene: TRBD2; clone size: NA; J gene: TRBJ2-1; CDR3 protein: CASSSGGNTYNEQFF; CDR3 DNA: TGCGCCAGCAGCTCCGGGGGGAATACCTACAATGAGCAGTTCTTC
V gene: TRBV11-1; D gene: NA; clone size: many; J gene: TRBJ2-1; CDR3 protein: CASSSPRGYYNEQFF; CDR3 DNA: TGTGCCAGCAGCTCCCCACGCGGATACTACAATGAGCAGTTCTTC
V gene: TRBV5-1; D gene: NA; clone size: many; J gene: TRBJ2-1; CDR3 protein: CASSLSGNEQFF; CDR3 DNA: TGCGCCAGCAGCTTGAGCGGGAATGAGCAGTTCTTC
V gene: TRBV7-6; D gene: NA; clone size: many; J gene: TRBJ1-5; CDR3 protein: CASSLEGKGAPQHF; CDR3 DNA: TGTGCCAGCAGCTTAGAGGGTAAAGGCGCGCCCCAGCATTTT
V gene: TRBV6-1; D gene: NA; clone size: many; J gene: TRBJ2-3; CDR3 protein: CASSSRDHTDTQYF; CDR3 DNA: TGTGCCAGCAGTTCGCGGGACCACACAGATACGCAGTATTTT
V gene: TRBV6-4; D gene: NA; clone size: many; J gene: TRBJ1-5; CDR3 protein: CASSPGPYQPQHF; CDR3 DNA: TGTGCCAGCAGTCCGGGACCCTATCAGCCCCAGCATTTT